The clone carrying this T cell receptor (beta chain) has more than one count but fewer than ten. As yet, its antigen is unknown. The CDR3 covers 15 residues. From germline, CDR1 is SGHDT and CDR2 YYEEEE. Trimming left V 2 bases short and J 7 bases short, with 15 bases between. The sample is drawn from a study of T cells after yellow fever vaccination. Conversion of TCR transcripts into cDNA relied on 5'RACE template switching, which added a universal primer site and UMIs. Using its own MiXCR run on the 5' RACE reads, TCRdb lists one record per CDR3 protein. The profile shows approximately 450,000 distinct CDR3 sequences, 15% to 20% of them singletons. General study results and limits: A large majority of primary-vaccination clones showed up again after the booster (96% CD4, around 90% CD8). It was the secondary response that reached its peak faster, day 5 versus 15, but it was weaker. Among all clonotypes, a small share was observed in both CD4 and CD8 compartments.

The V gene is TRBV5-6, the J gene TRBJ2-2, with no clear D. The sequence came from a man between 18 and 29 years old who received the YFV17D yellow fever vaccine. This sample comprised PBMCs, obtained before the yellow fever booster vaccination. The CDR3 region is CASSLVNFYGGELFF. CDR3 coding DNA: TGTGCCAGCAGCTTAGTCAACTTTTATGGCGGGGAGCTGTTTTTT.